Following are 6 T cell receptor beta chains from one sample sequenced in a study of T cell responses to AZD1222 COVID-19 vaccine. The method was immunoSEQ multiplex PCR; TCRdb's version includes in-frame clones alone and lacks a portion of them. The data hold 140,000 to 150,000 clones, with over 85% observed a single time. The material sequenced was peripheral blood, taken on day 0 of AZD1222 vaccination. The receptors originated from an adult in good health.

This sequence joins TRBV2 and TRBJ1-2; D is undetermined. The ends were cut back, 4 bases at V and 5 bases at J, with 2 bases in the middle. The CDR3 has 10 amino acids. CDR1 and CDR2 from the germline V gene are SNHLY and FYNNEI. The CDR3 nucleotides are TGTGCCAGCAGTGCGTATGGCTACACCTTC. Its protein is CASSAYGYTF. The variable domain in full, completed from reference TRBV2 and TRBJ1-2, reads EPEVTQTPSHQVTQMGQEVILRCVPISNHLYFYWYRQILGQKVEFLVSFYNNEISEKSEIFDDQFSVERPDGSNFTLKIRSTKLEDSAMYFCASSAYGYTFGSGTRLTVV.

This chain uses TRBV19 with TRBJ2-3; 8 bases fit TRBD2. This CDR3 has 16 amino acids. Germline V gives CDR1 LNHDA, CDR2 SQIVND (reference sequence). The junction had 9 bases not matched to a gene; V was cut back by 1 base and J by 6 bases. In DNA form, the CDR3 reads TGTGCCAGTAGTATAGCCCTCAGCGGGAGCGGTGATACGCAGTATTTT. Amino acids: CASSIALSGSGDTQYF.

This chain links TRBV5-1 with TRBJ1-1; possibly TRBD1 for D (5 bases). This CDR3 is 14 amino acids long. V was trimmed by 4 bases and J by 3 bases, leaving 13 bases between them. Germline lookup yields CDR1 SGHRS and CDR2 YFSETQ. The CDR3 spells CASSGAGTYTEAFF. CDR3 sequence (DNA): TGCGCCAGCAGCGGGGCGGGGACCTACACTGAAGCTTTCTTT.

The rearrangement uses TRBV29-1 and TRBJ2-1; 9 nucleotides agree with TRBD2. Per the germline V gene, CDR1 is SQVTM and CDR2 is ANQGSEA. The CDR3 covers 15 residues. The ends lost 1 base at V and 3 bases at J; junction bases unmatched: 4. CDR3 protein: CSVEGLAGLYNEQFF. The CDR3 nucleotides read TGCAGCGTTGAAGGTCTAGCGGGACTCTACAATGAGCAGTTCTTC.

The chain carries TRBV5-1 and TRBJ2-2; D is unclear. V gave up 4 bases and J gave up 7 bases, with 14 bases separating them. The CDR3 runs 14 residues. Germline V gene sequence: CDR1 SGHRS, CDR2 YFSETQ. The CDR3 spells CASSRPEGIGELFF. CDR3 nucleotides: TGCGCCAGCAGCCGGCCCGAAGGTATCGGGGAGCTGTTTTTT. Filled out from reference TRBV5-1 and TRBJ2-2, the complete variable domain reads KAGVTQTPRYLIKTRGQQVTLSCSPISGHRSVSWYQQTPGQGLQFLFEYFSETQRNKGNFPGRFSGRQFSNSRSEMNVSTLELGDSALYLCASSRPEGIGELFFGEGSRLTVL.

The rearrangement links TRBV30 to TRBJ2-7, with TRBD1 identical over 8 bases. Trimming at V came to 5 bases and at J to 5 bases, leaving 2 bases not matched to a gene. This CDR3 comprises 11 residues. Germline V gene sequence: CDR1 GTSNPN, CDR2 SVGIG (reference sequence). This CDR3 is CAWGQGDEQYF. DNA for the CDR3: TGTGCCTGGGGACAGGGTGACGAGCAGTACTTC. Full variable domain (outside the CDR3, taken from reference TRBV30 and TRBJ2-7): SQTIHQWPATLVQPVGSPLSLECTVEGTSNPNLYWYRQAAGRGLQLLFYSVGIGQISSEVPQNLSASRPQDRQFILSSKKLLLSDSGFYLCAWGQGDEQYFGPGTRLTVT.